There are many counts of the clone carrying this T cell receptor beta chain. The antigen remains undetermined. Germline V lookup: CDR1 SQVTM, CDR2 ANQGSEA. The CDR3 loop spans 14 amino acids. With 1 base removed from V and 10 bases from J, the gap between germline ends came to 19 bases. The CDR3 regions of TCR beta were amplified from RNA transcripts. Using the HTBI primer set, a first-round RT-PCR was run on the TCR CDR3. TCRdb reanalysed the multiplex PCR reads using MiXCR and keeps one entry per CDR3 protein. Among approximately 610,000 distinct CDR3 sequences listed, approximately 14% were seen once. A Clinical Activity Score of at least 3, a NOSPECS grade of at least 4 and a duration under 3 months were recorded in the ophthalmopathy patients. This sample is part of a study of T cells in Graves' hyperthyroidism and ophthalmopathy. Findings of the study overall: Separating ophthalmopathy from stable hyperthyroidism was achieved by a 13 V-J model. Ophthalmopathy was identified by the model a median roughly six months ahead of onset.

This chain links TRBV29-1 with TRBJ2-5, with D unresolved. Sequencing was performed on blood. The TCR originated in a woman aged 40 to 50 with Graves' ophthalmopathy. The CDR3 DNA is TGCAGCGTTGAAGCGACTGGATTAGGCATGGGCCAGTACTTC. It codes for CSVEATGLGMGQYF.